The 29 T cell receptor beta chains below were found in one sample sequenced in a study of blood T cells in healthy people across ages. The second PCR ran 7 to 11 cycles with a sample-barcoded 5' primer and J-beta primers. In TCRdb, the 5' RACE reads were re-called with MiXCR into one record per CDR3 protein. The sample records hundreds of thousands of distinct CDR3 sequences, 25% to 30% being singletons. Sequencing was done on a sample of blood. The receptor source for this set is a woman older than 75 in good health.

Written as DNA, the CDR3 is TGTGCCAGCTCACTAAAAGGGACTAGCGGATCCAATGAGCAGTTCTTC. It is translated as CASSLKGTSGSNEQFF. This chain joins TRBV18 and TRBJ2-1; 11 bases map to TRBD2. Germline lookup yields CDR1 KGHSH and CDR2 LQKENI. Unmatched junction bases numbered 8, after V lost 4 bases and J lost 6 bases. This CDR3 contains 16 residues.

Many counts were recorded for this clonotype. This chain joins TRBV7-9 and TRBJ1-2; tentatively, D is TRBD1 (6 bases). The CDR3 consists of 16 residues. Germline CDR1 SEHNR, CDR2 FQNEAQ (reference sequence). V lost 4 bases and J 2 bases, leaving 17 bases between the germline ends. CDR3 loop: CASSSIPKGENYGYTF. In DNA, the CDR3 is TGTGCCAGCAGCTCCATCCCGAAGGGGGAGAACTATGGCTACACCTTC.

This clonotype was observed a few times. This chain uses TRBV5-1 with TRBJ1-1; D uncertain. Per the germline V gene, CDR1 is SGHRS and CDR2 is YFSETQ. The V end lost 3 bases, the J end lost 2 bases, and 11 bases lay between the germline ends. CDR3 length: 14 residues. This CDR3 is CASSCKGVNTEAFF. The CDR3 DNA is TGCGCCAGCAGCTGCAAGGGCGTAAACACTGAAGCTTTCTTT.

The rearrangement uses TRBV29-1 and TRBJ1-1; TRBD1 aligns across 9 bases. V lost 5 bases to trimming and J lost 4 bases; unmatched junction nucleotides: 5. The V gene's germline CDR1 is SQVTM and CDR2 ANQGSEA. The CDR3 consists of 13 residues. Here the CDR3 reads CSVLQGAGTEAFF. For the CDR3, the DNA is TGCAGCGTTCTACAGGGGGCGGGCACTGAAGCTTTCTTT.

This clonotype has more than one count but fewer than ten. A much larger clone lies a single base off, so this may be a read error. This CDR3 is CASSRAGTNYNEQYF. CDR3 bases: TGTGCCAGCAGCCGGGCCGGGACGAATTACAATGAGCAGTACTTC. The chain has TRBV11-2 and TRBJ2-5, with D possibly being TRBD1 or TRBD2 (5 bases each). Between the trimmed V and J ends, which lost 5 bases and 11 bases, there was a span of 24 bases. The germline V gene has CDR1 SGHAT and CDR2 FQNNGV. The CDR3 length is 15 residues. The full variable domain, with the rest looked up from reference TRBV11-2 and TRBJ2-5, is EAGVAQSPRYKIIEKRQSVAFWCNPISGHATLYWYQQILGQGPKLLIQFQNNGVVDDSQLPKDRFSAERLKGVDSTLKIQPAKLEDSAVYLCASSRAGTNYNEQYFGPGTRLLVL.

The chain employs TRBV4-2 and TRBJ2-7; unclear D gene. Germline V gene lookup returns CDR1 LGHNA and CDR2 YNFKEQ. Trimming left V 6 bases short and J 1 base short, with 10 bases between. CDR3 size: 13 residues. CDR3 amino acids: CASSGTLSYEQYF. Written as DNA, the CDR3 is TGTGCCAGCAGTGGAACCCTTTCCTACGAGCAGTACTTC.

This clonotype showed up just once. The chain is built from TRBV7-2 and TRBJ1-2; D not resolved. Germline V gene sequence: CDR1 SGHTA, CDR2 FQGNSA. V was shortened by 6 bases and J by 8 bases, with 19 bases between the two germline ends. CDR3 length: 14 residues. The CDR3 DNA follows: TGTGCCAGCAGAAGAGGAGGCGGTTTTGGGGGCTACACCTTC. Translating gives CASRRGGGFGGYTF. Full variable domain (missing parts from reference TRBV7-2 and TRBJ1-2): GAGVSQSPSNKVTEKGKDVELRCDPISGHTALYWYRQSLGQGLEFLIYFQGNSAPDKSGLPSDRFSAERTGGSVSTLTIQRTQQEDSAVYLCASRRGGGFGGYTFGSGTRLTVV.

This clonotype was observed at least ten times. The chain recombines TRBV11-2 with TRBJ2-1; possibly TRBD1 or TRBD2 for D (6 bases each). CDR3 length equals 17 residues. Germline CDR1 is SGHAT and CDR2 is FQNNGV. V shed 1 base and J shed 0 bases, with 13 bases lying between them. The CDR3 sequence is CASSLGGAGSSYNEQFF. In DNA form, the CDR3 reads TGTGCCAGCAGCTTAGGGGGGGCGGGGTCCTCCTACAATGAGCAGTTCTTC.

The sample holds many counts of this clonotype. The CDR3 DNA reads as TGTGCCAGCAGCCCATTTTGGGCGCGGGGTAGCAATCAGCCCCAGCATTTT. It encodes CASSPFWARGSNQPQHF. The J gene is TRBJ1-5, the V gene TRBV7-2, with unresolved D. Between the trimmed V and J ends, which lost 5 bases and 0 bases, there was a span of 17 bases. Germline CDR1 and CDR2: SGHTA and FQGNSA. The CDR3 has 17 residues.

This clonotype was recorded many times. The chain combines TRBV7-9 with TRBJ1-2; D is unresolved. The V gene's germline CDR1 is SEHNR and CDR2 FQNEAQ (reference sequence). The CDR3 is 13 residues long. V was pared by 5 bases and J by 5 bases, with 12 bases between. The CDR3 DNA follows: TGTGCCAGCAGCCCCGAAGTCCTTTATGGCTACACCTTC. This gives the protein CASSPEVLYGYTF.

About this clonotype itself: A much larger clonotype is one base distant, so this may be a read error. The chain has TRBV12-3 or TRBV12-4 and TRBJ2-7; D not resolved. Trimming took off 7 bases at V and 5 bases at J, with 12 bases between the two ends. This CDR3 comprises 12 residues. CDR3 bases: TGTGCCAGCATGTATATTGGAGACGAGCAGTACTTC. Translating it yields CASMYIGDEQYF.

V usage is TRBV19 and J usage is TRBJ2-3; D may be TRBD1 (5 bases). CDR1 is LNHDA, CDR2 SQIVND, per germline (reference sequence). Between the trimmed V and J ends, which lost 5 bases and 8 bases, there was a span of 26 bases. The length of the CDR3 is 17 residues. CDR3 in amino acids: CASSPPFRGQGVGTQYF. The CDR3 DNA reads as TGTGCCAGTAGTCCCCCCTTTAGGGGCCAGGGTGTAGGTACGCAGTATTTT.

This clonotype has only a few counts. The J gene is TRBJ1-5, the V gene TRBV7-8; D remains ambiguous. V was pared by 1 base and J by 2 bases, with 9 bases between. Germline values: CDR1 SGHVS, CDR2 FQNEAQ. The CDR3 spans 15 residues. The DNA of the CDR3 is TGTGCCAGCAGCTTAGGGGAGTTGGGCAATCAGCCCCAGCATTTT. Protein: CASSLGELGNQPQHF. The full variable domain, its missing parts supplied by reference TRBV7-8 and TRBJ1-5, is GAGVSQSPRYKVAKRGQDVALRCDPISGHVSLFWYQQALGQGPEFLTYFQNEAQLDKSGLPSDRFFAERPEGSVSTLKIQRTQQEDSAVYLCASSLGELGNQPQHFGDGTRLSIL.

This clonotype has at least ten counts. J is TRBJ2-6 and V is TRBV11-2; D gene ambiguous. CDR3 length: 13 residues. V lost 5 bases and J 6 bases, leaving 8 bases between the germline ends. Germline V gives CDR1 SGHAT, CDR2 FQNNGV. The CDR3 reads CASSPFVANVLTF. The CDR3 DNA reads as TGTGCCAGCAGCCCCTTTGTGGCCAACGTCCTGACTTTC. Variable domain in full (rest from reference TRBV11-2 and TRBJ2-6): EAGVAQSPRYKIIEKRQSVAFWCNPISGHATLYWYQQILGQGPKLLIQFQNNGVVDDSQLPKDRFSAERLKGVDSTLKIQPAKLEDSAVYLCASSPFVANVLTFGAGSRLTVL.

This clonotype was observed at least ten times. In DNA, the CDR3 is TGTGCCAGCAGCTTTCGGCTAGCGGGGGACAATGAGCAGTTCTTC. It is translated as CASSFRLAGDNEQFF. The chain has TRBV7-8 and TRBJ2-1; 10 bases are a match to TRBD2. CDR1 is SGHVS, CDR2 FQNEAQ, per germline. CDR3 size: 15 residues. Trimming removed 3 bases from V and 5 bases from J; junction bases left unmatched: 4.

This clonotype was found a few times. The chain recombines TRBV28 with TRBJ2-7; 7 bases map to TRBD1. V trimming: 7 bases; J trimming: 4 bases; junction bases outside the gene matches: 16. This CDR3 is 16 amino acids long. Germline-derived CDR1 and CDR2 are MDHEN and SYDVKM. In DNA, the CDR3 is TGTGCCAGCAAATTTCCTGGGAAAGGGGGCGCATACGAGCAGTACTTC. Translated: CASKFPGKGGAYEQYF.

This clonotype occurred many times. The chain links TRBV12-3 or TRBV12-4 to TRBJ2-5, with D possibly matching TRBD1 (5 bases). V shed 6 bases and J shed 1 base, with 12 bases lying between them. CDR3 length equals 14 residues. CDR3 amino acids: CASSPQRGQETQYF. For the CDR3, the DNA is TGTGCCAGCAGCCCCCAAAGGGGCCAAGAGACCCAGTACTTC.

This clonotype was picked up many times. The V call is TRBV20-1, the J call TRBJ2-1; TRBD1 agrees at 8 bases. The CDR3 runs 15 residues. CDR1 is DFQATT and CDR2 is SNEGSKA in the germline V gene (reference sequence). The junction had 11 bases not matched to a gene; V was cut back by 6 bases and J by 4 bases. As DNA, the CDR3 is TGCAGTGCCTCGCCATGGGACAGGAAATACAATGAGCAGTTCTTC. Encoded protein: CSASPWDRKYNEQFF.

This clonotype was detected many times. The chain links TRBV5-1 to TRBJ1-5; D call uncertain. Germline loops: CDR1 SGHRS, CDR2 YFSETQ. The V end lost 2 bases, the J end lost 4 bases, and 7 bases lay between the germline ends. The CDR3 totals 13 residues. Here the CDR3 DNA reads TGCGCCAGCAGCTTCGATCCAAATCAGCCCCAGCATTTT. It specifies CASSFDPNQPQHF.

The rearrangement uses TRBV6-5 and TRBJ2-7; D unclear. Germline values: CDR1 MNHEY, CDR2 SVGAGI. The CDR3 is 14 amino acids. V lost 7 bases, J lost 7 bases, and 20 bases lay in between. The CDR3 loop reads CASTKDPSRTEQYF. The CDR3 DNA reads TGTGCCAGCACAAAGGACCCCTCAAGGACGGAGCAGTACTTC.

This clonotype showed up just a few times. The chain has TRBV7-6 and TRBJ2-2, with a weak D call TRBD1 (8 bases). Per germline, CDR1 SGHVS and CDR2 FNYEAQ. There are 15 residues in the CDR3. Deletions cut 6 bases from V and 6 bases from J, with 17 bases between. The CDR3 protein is CASSPRTGRAGELFF. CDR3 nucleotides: TGTGCCAGCAGTCCCCGGACAGGGAGGGCCGGGGAGCTGTTTTTT.

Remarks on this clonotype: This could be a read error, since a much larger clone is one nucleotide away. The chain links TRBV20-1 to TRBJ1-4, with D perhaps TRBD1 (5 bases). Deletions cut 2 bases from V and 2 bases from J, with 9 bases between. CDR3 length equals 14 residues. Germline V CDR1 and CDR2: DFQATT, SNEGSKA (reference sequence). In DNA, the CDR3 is TGCAGTGCTAGAACCGGGGACACTAATGAAAAACTGTTTTTT. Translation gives CSARTGDTNEKLFF.

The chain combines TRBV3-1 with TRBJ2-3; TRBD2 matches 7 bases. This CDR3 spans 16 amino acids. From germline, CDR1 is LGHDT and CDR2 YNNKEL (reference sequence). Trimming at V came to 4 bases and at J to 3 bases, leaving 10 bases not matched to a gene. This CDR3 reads CASSPFAGEFTDTQYF. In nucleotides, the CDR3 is TGTGCCAGCAGCCCCTTCGCGGGGGAATTTACAGATACGCAGTATTTT.

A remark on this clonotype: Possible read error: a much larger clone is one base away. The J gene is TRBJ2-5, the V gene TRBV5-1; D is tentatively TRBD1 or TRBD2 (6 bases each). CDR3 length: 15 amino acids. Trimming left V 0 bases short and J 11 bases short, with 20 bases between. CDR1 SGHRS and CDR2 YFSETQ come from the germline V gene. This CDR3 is CASSLVRQEGNEQYF. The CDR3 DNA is TGCGCCAGCAGCTTGGTTCGACAGGAGGGGAATGAGCAGTACTTC.

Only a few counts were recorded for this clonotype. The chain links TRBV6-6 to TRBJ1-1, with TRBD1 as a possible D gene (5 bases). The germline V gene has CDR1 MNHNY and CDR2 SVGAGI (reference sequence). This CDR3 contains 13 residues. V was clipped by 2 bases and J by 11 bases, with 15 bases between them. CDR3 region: CASSYPGPLRAFF. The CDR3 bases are TGTGCCAGCAGTTACCCGGGACCGCTTCGGGCTTTCTTT.

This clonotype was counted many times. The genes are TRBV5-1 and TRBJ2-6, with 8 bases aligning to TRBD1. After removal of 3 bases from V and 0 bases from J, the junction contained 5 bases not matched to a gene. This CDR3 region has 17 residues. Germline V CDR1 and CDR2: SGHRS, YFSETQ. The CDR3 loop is CASSSGTGPSGANVLTF. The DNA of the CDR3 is TGCGCCAGCAGCTCCGGGACAGGACCCTCTGGGGCCAACGTCCTGACTTTC.

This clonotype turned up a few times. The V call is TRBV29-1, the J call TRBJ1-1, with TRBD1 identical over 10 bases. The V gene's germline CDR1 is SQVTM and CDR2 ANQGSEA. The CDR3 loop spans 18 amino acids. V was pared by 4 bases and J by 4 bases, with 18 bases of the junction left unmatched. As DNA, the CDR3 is TGCAGCGTTGTCTTGAATCTCCCGGGACAGGGGTCGAGCACTGAAGCTTTCTTT. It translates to CSVVLNLPGQGSSTEAFF.

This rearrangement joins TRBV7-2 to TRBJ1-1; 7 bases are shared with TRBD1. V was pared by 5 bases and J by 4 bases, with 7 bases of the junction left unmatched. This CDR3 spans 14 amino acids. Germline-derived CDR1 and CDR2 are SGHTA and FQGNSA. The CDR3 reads CASSTTGFGTEAFF. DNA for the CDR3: TGTGCCAGCAGCACGACAGGGTTTGGCACTGAAGCTTTCTTT. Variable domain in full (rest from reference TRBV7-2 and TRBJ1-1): GAGVSQSPSNKVTEKGKDVELRCDPISGHTALYWYRQSLGQGLEFLIYFQGNSAPDKSGLPSDRFSAERTGGSVSTLTIQRTQQEDSAVYLCASSTTGFGTEAFFGQGTRLTVV.

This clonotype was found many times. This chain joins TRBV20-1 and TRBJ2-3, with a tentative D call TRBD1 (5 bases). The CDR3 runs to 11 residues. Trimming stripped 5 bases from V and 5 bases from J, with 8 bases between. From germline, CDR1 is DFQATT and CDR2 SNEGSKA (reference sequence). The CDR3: CSAVQGDTQYF. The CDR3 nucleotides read TGCAGTGCTGTCCAGGGAGATACGCAGTATTTT.